One TCR beta chain is described in this entry. This CDR3 spans 14 amino acids. The germline V gene has CDR1 MNHEY and CDR2 SVGEGT. The V end was cut by 6 bases, the J end by 1 base, with 10 bases between. The source of the sample is a study of blood T cell repertoires in COVID-19. Study-level background: The origin of the acute and convalescent COVID-19 samples was the United States, Italy and Spain. In each case, the material was cDNA or gDNA derived from T cells, B-cell-depleted T cells, or PBMCs.

In the original processing: Cell counts per sample came from amplifying reference gene primers. Clones were sequenced by immunoSEQ multiplex PCR, and TCRdb holds only the in-frame ones, with some missing. The D gene and trimming were derived from the DNA, and the V and J assignments and clone size from that table. Of about 190,000 clones listed, 85% to 90% are singletons. The V and J genes are TRBV6-2 or TRBV6-3 and TRBJ1-3, with a weak D call TRBD1 (5 bases). The sample taken for sequencing was peripheral blood. This TCR came from a human donor in a cohort sampled during active COVID-19. Here the CDR3 DNA reads TGTGCCAGCAGCATCGCAGGGTCTGGAAACACCATATATTTT. Protein: CASSIAGSGNTIYF.